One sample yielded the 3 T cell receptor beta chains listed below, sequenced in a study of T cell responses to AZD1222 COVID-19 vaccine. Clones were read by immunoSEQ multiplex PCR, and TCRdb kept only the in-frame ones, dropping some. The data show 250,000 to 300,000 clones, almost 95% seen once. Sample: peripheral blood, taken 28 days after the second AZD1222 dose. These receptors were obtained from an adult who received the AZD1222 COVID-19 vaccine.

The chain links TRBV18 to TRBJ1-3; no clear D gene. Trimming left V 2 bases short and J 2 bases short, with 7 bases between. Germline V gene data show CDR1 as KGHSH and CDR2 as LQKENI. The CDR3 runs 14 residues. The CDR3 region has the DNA TGTGCCAGCTCACCATTTGAGGCTGGAAACACCATATATTTT. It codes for CASSPFEAGNTIYF. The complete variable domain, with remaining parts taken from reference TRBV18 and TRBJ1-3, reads NAGVMQNPRHLVRRRGQEARLRCSPMKGHSHVYWYRQLPEEGLKFMVYLQKENIIDESGMPKERFSAEFPKEGPSILRIQQVVRGDSAAYFCASSPFEAGNTIYFGEGSWLTVV.

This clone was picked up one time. This chain's CDR3 is CASSTQSFYNEQFF. The DNA for the CDR3 is TGTGCCAGCAGCACTCAATCCTTCTACAATGAGCAGTTCTTC. The chain combines TRBV7-8 with TRBJ2-1; D unresolved. CDR3 length: 14 amino acids. The germline CDR1 and CDR2 sequences are SGHVS and FQNEAQ. V was cut by 5 bases and J by 3 bases, with 11 bases left in between.

CDR3 loop: CASRWGTNEKLFF. The DNA for the CDR3 is TGTGCCAGTCGGTGGGGGACTAATGAAAAACTGTTTTTT. The rearrangement uses TRBV28 and TRBJ1-4; weak D call: TRBD1 (5 bases). With 9 bases removed from V and 2 bases from J, the gap between germline ends came to 10 bases. The CDR3 extends over 13 amino acids. In germline, CDR1 is MDHEN, CDR2 SYDVKM.